Listed here are 5 T cell receptor beta chains from one sample, sequenced in a study of T cells in Graves' hyperthyroidism and ophthalmopathy. TCR beta CDR3 sequences were amplified from RNA transcripts. TCR CDR3 regions were first amplified by RT-PCR with HTBI primers. A single record per CDR3 protein comes from TCRdb applying MiXCR to the multiplex PCR reads. The table includes roughly 630,000 distinct CDR3 sequences, less than 20% detected once. The sample consisted of blood. The receptors shown here come from a woman aged 25 to 39 with Graves' hyperthyroidism.

This clonotype was counted between two and nine times. V is TRBV12-3 or TRBV12-4 and J is TRBJ2-6; D ambiguous. This CDR3 contains 15 residues. V shed 7 bases and J shed 0 bases, with 10 bases lying between them. The CDR3 sequence: CASTSGSSGANVLTF. The CDR3 region has the DNA TGTGCCAGCACCTCAGGCTCCTCTGGGGCCAACGTCCTGACTTTC.

The rearrangement links TRBV12-5 to TRBJ2-1; no definite D call. V gave up 3 bases and J gave up 11 bases, with 8 bases separating them. Germline CDR1 and CDR2: LGHNT and FRNRAP. There are 11 residues in the CDR3. The CDR3 reads CASGLSSQQFF. CDR3 DNA sequence: TGTGCTAGTGGTTTATCCTCCCAGCAGTTCTTC. Together with reference TRBV12-5 and TRBJ2-1, the CDR3 gives the full variable domain: DARVTQTPRHKVTEMGQEVTMRCQPILGHNTVFWYRQTMMQGLELLAYFRNRAPLDDSGMPKDRFSAEMPDATLATLKIQPSEPRDSAVYFCASGLSSQQFFGPGTRLTVL.

The genes are TRBV20-1 and TRBJ2-2; 10 bases fit TRBD2. Per the germline V gene, CDR1 is DFQATT and CDR2 is SNEGSKA (reference sequence). The CDR3 contains 16 residues. The J segment lost 1 base and the V segment lost 2 bases, leaving 4 bases of the junction unmatched. The CDR3 DNA sequence: TGCAGTGCTAGACCAGGACTAGCGGAGAACACCGGGGAGCTGTTTTTT. Residues: CSARPGLAENTGELFF.

This clonotype was seen only a few times. The rearrangement uses TRBV20-1 and TRBJ2-7; D is perhaps TRBD1 (6 bases). In germline, CDR1 is DFQATT, CDR2 SNEGSKA (reference sequence). Trimming left V 2 bases short and J 3 bases short, with 20 bases between. The CDR3 length is 16 residues. CDR3 nucleotide sequence: TGCAGTGCTAGATTCCGAAGGGGGACAAGTAACTACGAGCAGTACTTC. Amino acid sequence: CSARFRRGTSNYEQYF.

This clonotype was counted many times. This chain links TRBV12-3 or TRBV12-4 with TRBJ2-5; no reliable D call. V was shortened by 5 bases and J by 4 bases, with 14 bases between the two germline ends. The CDR3 has 14 amino acids. The CDR3 DNA is TGTGCCAGCAGTCTCCCCCAAGCGTCAGAGACCCAGTACTTC. Its translation is CASSLPQASETQYF.